A single T cell receptor (beta chain) is shown here with its context. Deletions cut 4 bases from V and 4 bases from J, with 15 bases between. CDR1 is SGHRS, CDR2 YFSETQ, per germline. The CDR3 totals 15 residues. This entry is derived from a study of blood T cell repertoires in COVID-19. At the level of the study: The analysed material was cDNA or gDNA that came from T cells, B-cell-depleted T cells, or PBMCs.

Original data processing: Amplified reference gene primers provided the basis for estimating nucleated cell counts. This table comes from immunoSEQ multiplex PCR, and its TCRdb copy is limited to in-frame clones, with some not included. The V and J calls and clone size come from that table; D and trimming were worked out from the DNA. Of some 99,000 clones in the sample, about 80% were seen once. The receptor comes from a woman aged 50 to 60 with acute or convalescent COVID-19. The specimen was peripheral blood. The rearrangement uses TRBV5-1 and TRBJ1-5, with D tentatively TRBD1 (6 bases). In DNA form, the CDR3 reads TGCGCCAGCAGCCCCATCGGGGGGGCTAATCAGCCCCAGCATTTT. Amino acid sequence: CASSPIGGANQPQHF.